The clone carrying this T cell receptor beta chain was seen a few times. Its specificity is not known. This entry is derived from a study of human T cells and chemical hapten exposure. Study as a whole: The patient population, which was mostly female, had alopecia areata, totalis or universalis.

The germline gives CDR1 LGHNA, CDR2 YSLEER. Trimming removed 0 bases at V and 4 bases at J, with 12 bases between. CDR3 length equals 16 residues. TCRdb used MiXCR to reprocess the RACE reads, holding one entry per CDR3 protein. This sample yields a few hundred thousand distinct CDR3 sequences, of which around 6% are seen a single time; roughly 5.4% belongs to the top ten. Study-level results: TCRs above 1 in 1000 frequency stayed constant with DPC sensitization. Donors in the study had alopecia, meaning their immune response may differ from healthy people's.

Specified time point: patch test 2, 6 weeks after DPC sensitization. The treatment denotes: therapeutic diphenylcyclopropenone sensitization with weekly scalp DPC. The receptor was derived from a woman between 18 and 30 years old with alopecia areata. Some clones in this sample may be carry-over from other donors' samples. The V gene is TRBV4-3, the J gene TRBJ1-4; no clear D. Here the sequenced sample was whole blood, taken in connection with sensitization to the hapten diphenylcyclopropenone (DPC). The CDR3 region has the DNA TGCGCCAGCAGCCAAGATTATTGGGCCGATAATGAAAAACTGTTTTTT. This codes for CASSQDYWADNEKLFF.